Listed here are 2 T cell receptor beta chains from one sample, sequenced in a study of cytomegalovirus exposure and HLA in healthy donors. PCR used 60 Vbeta primers and 13 Jbeta primers. Generated by immunoSEQ multiplex PCR, the TCRdb table keeps only in-frame clones and is missing some. The sample has about 55,000 clones, approximately 71% seen once; the top ten hold about 32%. The material sequenced was PBMCs. The origin of the receptors is a man aged 35-49 years in good health and CMV-seropositive.

The V and J genes are TRBV6-1 and TRBJ1-6; D not certain. Per the germline V gene, CDR1 is MNHNS and CDR2 is SASEGT. The CDR3 totals 14 residues. Trimming cost V 4 bases and J 7 bases, with 11 bases left between them. The DNA of the CDR3 is TGTGCCAGCAGTGCGGGGAATGAGAATTCACCCCTCCACTTT. Its protein product is CASSAGNENSPLHF.

The gene calls are TRBV4-1 and TRBJ2-7; D possibly corresponds to TRBD2 (5 bases). V lost 0 bases, J lost 7 bases, and 16 bases lay in between. Germline CDR1 is MGHRA and CDR2 is YSYEKL. This CDR3 region has 15 residues. The CDR3 region is CASSQDLEGFGEQYF. For the CDR3, the DNA is TGCGCCAGCAGCCAAGATTTAGAGGGTTTCGGGGAGCAGTACTTC.